The source of this TCR beta chain is a study of shared clonotypes between healthy human individuals. The wider study: Sampling drew on donors who were a couple of women and a few men aged 18 to 49.

V lost 0 bases and J lost 0, with 6 bases in between. The germline V gene has CDR1 SGHKS and CDR2 YYEKEE (reference sequence). The CDR3 is made up of 15 amino acids. Assay used: immunoSEQ multiplex PCR; TCRdb lists only in-frame clones, some missing. This sample has about 450,000 clones, with about 85% found just once. This TCR was recovered from a woman aged 40 to 50 in good health. Some clones in this sample may be carry-over from other donors' samples. This chain links TRBV5-5 with TRBJ2-2; D remains unclear. Sequenced: PBMCs. The CDR3 protein is CASSLAVSNTGELFF. The CDR3 DNA reads TGTGCCAGCAGCTTGGCCGTTTCGAACACCGGGGAGCTGTTTTTT.